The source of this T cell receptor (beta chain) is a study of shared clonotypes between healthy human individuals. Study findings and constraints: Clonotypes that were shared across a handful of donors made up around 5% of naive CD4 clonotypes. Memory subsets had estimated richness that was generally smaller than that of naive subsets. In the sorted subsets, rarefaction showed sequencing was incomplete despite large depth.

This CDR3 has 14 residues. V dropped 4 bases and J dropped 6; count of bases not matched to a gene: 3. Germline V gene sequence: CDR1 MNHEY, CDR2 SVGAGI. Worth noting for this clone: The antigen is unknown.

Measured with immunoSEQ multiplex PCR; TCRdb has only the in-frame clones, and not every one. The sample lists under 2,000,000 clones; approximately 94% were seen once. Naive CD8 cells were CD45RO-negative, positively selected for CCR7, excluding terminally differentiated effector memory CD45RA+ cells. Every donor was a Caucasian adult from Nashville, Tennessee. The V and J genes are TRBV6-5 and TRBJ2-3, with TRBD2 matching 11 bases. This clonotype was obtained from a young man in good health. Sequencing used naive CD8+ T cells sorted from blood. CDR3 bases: TGTGCCAGCAGTTTACTAGCGGGGGCGGATACGCAGTATTTT. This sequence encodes CASSLLAGADTQYF.